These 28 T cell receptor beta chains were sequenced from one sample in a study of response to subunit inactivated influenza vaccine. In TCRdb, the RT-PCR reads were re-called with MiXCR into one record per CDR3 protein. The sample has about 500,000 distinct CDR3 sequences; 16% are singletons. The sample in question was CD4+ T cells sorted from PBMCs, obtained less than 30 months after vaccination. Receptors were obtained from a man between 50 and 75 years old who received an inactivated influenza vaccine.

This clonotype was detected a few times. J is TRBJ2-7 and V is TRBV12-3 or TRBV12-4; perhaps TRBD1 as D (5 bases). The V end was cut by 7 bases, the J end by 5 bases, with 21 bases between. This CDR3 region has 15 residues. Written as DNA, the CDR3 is TGTGCCAGCAATTACGAGGCGAAGGGGATACACGAGCAGTACTTC. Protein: CASNYEAKGIHEQYF.

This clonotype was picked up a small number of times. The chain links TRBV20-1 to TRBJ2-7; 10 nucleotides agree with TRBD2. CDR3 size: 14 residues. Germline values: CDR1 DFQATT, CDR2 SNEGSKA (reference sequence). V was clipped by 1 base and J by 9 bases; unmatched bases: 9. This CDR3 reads CSARAVSGRSAQYF. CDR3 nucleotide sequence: TGCAGTGCTAGAGCCGTTAGCGGGAGGTCTGCGCAGTACTTC.

The CDR3 region has the DNA TGTGCCAGCAGCGGAGGGACCAGCAATGAGCAGTTCTTC. Translation gives CASSGGTSNEQFF. The J gene is TRBJ2-1, the V gene TRBV7-8, with D possibly TRBD2 on 6 matching bases. This CDR3 is built from 13 residues. Germline-derived CDR1 and CDR2 are SGHVS and FQNEAQ. The germline V and J ends were trimmed by 5 bases and 6 bases, with 11 bases remaining between them.

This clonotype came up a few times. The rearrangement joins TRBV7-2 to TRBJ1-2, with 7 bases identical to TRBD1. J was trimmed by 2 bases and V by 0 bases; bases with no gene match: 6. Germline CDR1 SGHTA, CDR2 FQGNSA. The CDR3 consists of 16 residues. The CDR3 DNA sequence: TGTGCCAGCAGCTTAGCCGGGACAGCGGCGAACTATGGCTACACCTTC. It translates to CASSLAGTAANYGYTF.

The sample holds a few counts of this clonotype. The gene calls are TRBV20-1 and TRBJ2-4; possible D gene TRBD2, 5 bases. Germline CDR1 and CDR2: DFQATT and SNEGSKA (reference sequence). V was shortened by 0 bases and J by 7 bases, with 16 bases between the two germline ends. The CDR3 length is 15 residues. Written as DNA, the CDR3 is TGCAGTGCTAGAGAAGACTACCTCTCGCCTAACATTCAGTACTTC. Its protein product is CSAREDYLSPNIQYF.

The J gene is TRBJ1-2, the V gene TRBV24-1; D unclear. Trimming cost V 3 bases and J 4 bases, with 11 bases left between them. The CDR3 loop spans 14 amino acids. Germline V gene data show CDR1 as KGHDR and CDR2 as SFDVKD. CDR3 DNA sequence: TGTGCCACCAGTGATGATCGAACAGCCTATGGCTACACCTTC. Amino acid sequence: CATSDDRTAYGYTF.

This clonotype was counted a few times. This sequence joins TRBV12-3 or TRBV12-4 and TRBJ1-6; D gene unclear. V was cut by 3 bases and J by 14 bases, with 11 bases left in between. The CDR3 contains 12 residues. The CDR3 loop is CASSLPGLTLHF. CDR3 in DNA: TGTGCCAGCAGTTTGCCAGGCTTGACCCTCCACTTT.

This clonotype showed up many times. The CDR3 spells CATSRDKGGNQPQHF. DNA for the CDR3: TGTGCCACCAGCAGAGATAAAGGGGGTAATCAGCCCCAGCATTTT. The chain joins TRBV15 to TRBJ1-5, with D possibly being TRBD1 (6 bases). V was clipped by 0 bases and J by 4 bases, with 10 bases between them. There are 15 residues in the CDR3. Germline V gives CDR1 LNHNV, CDR2 YYDKDF (reference sequence). The full variable domain, in which reference TRBV15 and TRBJ1-5 provide the parts outside the CDR3, is DAMVIQNPRYQVTQFGKPVTLSCSQTLNHNVMYWYQQKSSQAPKLLFHYYDKDFNNEADTPDNFQSRRPNTSFCFLDIRSPGLGDTAMYLCATSRDKGGNQPQHFGDGTRLSIL.

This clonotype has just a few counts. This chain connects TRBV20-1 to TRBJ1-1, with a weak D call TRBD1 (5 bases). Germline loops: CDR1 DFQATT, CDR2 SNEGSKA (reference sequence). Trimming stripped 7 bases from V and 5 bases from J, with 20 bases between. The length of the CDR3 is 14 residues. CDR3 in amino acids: CSVPRGGVWTEAFF. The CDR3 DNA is TGCAGTGTTCCCCGGGGGGGTGTCTGGACTGAAGCTTTCTTT.

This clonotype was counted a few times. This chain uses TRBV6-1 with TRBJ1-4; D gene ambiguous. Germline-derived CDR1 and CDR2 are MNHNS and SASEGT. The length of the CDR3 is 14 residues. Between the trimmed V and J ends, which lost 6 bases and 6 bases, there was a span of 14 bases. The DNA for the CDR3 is TGTGCCAGCAGACCCTGGGCAGGATATGAAAAACTGTTTTTT. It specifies CASRPWAGYEKLFF.

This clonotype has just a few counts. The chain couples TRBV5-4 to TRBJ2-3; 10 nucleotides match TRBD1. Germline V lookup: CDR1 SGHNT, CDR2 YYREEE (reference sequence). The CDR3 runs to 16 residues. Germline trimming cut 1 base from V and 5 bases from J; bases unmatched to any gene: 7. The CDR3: CASSLKGQGHIDTQYF. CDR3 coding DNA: TGTGCCAGCAGCTTGAAGGGACAGGGGCACATAGATACGCAGTATTTT.

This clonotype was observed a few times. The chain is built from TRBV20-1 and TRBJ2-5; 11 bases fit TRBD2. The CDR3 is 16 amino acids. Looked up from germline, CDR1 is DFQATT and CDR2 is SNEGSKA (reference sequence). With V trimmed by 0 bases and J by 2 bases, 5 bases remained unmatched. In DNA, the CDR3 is TGCAGTGCTAGAGATCCTAGCGGGGGGAAACAAGAGACCCAGTACTTC. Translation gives CSARDPSGGKQETQYF.

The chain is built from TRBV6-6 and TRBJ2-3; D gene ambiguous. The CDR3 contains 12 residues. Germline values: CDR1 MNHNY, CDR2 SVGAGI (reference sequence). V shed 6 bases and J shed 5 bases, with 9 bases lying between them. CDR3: CASREIGDTQYF. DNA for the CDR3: TGTGCCAGCAGGGAAATAGGAGATACGCAGTATTTT.

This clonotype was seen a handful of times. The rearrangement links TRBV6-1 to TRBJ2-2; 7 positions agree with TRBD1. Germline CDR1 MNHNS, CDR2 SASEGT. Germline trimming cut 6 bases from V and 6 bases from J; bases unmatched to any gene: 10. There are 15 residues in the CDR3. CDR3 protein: CASRRTGRTPGELFF. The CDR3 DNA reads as TGTGCCAGCAGAAGGACAGGAAGAACACCCGGGGAGCTGTTTTTT.

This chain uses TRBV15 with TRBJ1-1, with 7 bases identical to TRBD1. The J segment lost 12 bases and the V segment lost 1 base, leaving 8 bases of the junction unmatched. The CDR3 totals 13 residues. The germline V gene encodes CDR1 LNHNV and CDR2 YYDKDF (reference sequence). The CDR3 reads CATSRAPGQSSFF. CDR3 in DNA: TGTGCCACCAGCAGAGCCCCGGGACAGTCGTCTTTCTTT.

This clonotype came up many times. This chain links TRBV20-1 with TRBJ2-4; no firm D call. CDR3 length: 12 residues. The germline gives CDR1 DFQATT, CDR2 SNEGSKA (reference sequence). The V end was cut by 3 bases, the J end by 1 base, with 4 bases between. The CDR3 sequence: CSASFAKNIQYF. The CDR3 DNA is TGCAGTGCTAGTTTTGCCAAAAACATTCAGTACTTC.

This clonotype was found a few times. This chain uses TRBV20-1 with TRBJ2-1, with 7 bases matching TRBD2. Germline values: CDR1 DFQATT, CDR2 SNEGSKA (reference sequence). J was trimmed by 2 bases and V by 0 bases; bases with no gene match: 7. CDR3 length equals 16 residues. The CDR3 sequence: CSARDSGGGAYNEQFF. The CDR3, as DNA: TGCAGTGCTAGAGATTCCGGCGGGGGAGCCTACAATGAGCAGTTCTTC.

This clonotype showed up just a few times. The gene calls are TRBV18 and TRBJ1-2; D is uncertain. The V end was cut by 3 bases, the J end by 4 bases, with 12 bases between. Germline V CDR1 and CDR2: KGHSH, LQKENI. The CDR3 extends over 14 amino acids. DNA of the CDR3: TGTGCCAGCTCACCTAATATGGCGGTCTATGGCTACACCTTC. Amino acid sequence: CASSPNMAVYGYTF.

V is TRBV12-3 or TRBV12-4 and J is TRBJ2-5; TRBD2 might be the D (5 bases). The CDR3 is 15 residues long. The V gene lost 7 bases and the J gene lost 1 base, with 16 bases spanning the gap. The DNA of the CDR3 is TGTGCCAGCAACCAACACCATGGACTCCAAGAGACCCAGTACTTC. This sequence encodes CASNQHHGLQETQYF.

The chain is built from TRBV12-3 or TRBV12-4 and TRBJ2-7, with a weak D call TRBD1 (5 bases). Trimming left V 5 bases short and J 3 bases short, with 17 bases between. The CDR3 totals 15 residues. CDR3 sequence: CASSRTGSLFYEQYF. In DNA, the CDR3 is TGTGCCAGCAGTCGCACAGGCTCCCTCTTCTACGAGCAGTACTTC.

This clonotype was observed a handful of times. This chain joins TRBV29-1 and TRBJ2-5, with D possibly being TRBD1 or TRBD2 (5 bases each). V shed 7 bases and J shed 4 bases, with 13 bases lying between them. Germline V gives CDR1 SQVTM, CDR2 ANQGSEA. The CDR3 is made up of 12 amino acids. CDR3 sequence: CSAGPGGETQYF. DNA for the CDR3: TGCAGCGCGGGGCCTGGGGGAGAGACCCAGTACTTC.

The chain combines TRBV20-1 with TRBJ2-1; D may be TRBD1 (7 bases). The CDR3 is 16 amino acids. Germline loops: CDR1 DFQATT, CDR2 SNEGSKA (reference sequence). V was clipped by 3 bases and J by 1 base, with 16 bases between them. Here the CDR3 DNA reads TGCAGTGCTAGTAGGCAGGGGGGAAAGTCCTACAATGAGCAGTTCTTC. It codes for CSASRQGGKSYNEQFF.

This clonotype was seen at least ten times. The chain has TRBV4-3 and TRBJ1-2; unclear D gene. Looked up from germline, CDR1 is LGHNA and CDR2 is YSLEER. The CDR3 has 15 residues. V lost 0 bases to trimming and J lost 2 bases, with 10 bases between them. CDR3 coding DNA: TGCGCCAGCAGCCAAGAACCGCCTTTAAACTATGGCTACACCTTC. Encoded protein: CASSQEPPLNYGYTF.

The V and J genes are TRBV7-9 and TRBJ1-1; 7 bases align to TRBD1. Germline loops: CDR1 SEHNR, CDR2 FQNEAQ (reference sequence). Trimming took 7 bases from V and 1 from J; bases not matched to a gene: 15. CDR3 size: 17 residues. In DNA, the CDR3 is TGTGCCAGCACCACCCCCGGGCAGGGGGGCCAGAACACTGAAGCTTTCTTT. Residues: CASTTPGQGGQNTEAFF.

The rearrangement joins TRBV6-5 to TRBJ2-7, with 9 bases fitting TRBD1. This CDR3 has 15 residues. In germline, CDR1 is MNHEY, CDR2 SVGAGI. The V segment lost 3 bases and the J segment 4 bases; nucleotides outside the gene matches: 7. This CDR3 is CASSYGGTGQYEQYF. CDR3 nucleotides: TGTGCCAGCAGTTATGGAGGGACAGGGCAGTACGAGCAGTACTTC.

CDR3 nucleotide sequence: TGTGCCAGCACCACCTCGGACGGAGTCTACGAGCAGTACTTC. Amino acid sequence: CASTTSDGVYEQYF. The chain uses TRBV12-3 or TRBV12-4 and TRBJ2-7; D remains ambiguous. This CDR3 spans 14 amino acids. The germline V and J ends were trimmed by 7 bases and 3 bases, with 16 bases remaining between them.

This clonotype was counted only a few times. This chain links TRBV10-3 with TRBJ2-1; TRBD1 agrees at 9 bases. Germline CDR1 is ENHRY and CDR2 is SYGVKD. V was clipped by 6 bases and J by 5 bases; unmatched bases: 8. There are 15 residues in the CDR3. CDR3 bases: TGTGCCATCAGCCCACAGGGGGCGCGGGACAATGAGCAGTTCTTC. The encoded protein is CAISPQGARDNEQFF.

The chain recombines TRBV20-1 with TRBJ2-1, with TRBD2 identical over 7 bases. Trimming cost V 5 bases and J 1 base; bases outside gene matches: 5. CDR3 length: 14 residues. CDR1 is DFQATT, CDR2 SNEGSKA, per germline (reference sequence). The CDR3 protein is CSAYGRKSYNEQFF. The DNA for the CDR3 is TGCAGTGCTTACGGGAGGAAATCCTACAATGAGCAGTTCTTC.